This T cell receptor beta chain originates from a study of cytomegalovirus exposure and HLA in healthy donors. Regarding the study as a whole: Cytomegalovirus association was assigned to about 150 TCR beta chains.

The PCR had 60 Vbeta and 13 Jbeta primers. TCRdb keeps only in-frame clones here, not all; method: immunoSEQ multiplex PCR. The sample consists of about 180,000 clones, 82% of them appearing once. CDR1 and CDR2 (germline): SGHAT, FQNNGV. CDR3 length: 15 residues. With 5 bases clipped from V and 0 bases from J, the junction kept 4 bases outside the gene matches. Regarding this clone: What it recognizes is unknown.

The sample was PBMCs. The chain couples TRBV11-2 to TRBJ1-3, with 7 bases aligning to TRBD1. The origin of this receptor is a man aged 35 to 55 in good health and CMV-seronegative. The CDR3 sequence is CASSEGQSSGNTIYF. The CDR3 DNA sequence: TGTGCCAGCAGCGAGGGACAGAGCTCTGGAAACACCATATATTTT.